This entry is about one TCR beta chain. The record originates from a study of blood T cell repertoires in COVID-19. The germline CDR1 and CDR2 sequences are MRHNA and SNTAGT. The CDR3 loop spans 11 amino acids. Trimming stripped 7 bases from V and 4 bases from J, with 6 bases between. The assay was immunoSEQ multiplex PCR, and TCRdb's table has in-frame clones only and misses some. The sample lists 85,000 to 100,000 clones; roughly 76% were seen once. V usage is TRBV6-4 and J usage is TRBJ2-3; tentative D call: TRBD2 (5 bases). Sequenced: peripheral blood. The receptor comes from an older man with COVID-19, enrolled during active disease. CDR3 nucleotide sequence: TGTGCCAGCACGAGGGCAGATACGCAGTATTTT. The encoded protein is CASTRADTQYF.